This T cell receptor beta chain comes out of a study of cytomegalovirus exposure and HLA in healthy donors. Likely unrecorded immune exposures existed in these nominally healthy donors. Study-level findings and limits: Later analysis indicated greater clonal expansion among HLA-associated TCR beta chains than among equally common other chains. Data from an earlier analysis indicated that most TCR beta V segments were productive either about 90% or about 30% of the time. Later on, a genetic analysis was performed. It linked a missense variant in DCLRE1C with V- and J-gene trimming of TCR beta.

With 60 Vbeta and 13 Jbeta primers, the PCR was carried out. Produced via immunoSEQ multiplex PCR; TCRdb's table is partial and in-frame only. Of 90,000 to 120,000 clones in the sample, just under 75% were seen once. Notes on this clone: The antigen remains unidentified.

Germline assignment: CDR1 SGHRS and CDR2 YFSETQ. V gave up 2 bases and J gave up 6 bases, with 15 bases separating them. This CDR3 is 14 amino acids long. The chain couples TRBV5-1 to TRBJ2-7; D is ambiguous. The sequence derives from a man between 45 and 60 years old in good health and CMV-seropositive. The source material was PBMCs. The CDR3 coding sequence is TGCGCCAGCAGCTTCCTACGAGAGGCGAGCGAGCAGTACTTC. It codes for CASSFLREASEQYF. The whole variable domain, filled in from reference TRBV5-1 and TRBJ2-7, reads KAGVTQTPRYLIKTRGQQVTLSCSPISGHRSVSWYQQTPGQGLQFLFEYFSETQRNKGNFPGRFSGRQFSNSRSEMNVSTLELGDSALYLCASSFLREASEQYFGPGTRLTVT.